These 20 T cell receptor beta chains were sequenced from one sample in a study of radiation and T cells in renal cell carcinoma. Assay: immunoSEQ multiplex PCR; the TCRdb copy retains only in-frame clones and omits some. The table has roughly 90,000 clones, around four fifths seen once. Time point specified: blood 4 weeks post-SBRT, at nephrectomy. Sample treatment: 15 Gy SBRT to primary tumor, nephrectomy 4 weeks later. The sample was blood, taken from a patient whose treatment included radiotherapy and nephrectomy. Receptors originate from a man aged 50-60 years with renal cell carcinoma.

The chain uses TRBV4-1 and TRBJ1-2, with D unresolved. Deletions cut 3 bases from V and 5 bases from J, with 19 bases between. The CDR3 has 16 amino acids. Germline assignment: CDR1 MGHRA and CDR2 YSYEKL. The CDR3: CASSQPSWGMGYGYTF. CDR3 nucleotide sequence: TGCGCCAGCAGCCAGCCCTCATGGGGAATGGGGTATGGCTACACCTTC.

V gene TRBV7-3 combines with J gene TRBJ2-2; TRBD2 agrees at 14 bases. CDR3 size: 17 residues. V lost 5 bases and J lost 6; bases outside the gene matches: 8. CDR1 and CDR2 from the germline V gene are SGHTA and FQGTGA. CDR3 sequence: CASSLRGTSGSAGELFF. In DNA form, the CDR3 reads TGTGCCAGCAGCCTACGCGGGACTAGCGGGAGCGCCGGGGAGCTGTTTTTT.

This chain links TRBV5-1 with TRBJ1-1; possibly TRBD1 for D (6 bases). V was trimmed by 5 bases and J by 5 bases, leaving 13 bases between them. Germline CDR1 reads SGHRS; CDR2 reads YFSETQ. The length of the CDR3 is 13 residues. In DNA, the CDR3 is TGCGCCAGCAGTCCAAACAGGGAAACTGAAGCTTTCTTT. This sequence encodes CASSPNRETEAFF.

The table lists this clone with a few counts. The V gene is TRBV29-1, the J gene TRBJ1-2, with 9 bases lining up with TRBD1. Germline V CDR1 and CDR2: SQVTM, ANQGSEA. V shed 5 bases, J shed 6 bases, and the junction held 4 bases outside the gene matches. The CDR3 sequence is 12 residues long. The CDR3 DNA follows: TGCAGCGTTAACAGGGGGCAGGATGGCTACACCTTC. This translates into CSVNRGQDGYTF.

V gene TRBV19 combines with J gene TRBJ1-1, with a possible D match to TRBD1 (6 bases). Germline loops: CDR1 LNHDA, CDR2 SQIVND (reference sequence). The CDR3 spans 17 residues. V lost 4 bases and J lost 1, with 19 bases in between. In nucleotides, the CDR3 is TGTGCCAGTAGTACCCGACGACCCCAGGGGCCGAACACTGAAGCTTTCTTT. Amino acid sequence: CASSTRRPQGPNTEAFF.

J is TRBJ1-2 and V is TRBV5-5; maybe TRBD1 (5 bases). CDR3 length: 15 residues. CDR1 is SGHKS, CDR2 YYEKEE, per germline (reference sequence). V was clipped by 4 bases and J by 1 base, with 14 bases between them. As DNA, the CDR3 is TGTGCCAGCAGCCCTGTGGGGGGTGGTAACTATGGCTACACCTTC. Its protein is CASSPVGGGNYGYTF.

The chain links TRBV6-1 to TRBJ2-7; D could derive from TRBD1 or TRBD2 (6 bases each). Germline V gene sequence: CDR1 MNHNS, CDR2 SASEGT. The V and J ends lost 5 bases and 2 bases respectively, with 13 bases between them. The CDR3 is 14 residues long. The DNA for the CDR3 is TGTGCCAGCAGTCCCGGGGGCAACCCCTACGAGCAGTACTTC. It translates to CASSPGGNPYEQYF.

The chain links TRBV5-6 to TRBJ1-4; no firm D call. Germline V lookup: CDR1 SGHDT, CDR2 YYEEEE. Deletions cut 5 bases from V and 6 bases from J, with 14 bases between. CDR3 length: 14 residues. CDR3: CASRSMGADEKLFF. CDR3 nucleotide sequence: TGTGCCAGCAGAAGCATGGGAGCCGATGAAAAACTGTTTTTT.

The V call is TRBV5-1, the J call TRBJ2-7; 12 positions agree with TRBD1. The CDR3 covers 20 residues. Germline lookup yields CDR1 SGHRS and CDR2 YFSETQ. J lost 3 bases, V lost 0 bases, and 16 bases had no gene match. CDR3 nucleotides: TGCGCCAGCAGCTTGGCCGTGGGGACAGGGGGCGCGGGTCCTATCTACGAGCAGTACTTC. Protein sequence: CASSLAVGTGGAGPIYEQYF. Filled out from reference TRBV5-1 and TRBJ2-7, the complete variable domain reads KAGVTQTPRYLIKTRGQQVTLSCSPISGHRSVSWYQQTPGQGLQFLFEYFSETQRNKGNFPGRFSGRQFSNSRSEMNVSTLELGDSALYLCASSLAVGTGGAGPIYEQYFGPGTRLTVT.

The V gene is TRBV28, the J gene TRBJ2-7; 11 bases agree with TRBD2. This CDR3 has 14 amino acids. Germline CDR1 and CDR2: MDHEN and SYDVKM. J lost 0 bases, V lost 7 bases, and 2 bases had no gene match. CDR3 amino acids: CASKTSGSSYEQYF. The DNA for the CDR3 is TGTGCCAGCAAAACTAGCGGGAGCTCCTACGAGCAGTACTTC.

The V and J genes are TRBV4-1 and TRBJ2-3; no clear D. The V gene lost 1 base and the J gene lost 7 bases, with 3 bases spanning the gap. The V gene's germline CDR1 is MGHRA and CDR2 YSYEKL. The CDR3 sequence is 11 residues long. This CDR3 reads CASSQGYTQYF. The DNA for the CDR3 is TGCGCCAGCAGCCAAGGCTATACGCAGTATTTT.

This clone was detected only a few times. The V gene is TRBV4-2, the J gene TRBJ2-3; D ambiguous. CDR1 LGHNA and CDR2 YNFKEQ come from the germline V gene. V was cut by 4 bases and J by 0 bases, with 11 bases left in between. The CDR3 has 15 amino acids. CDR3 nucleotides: TGTGCCAGCAGCCGAGAGAAGCTCAGCACAGATACGCAGTATTTT. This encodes CASSREKLSTDTQYF.

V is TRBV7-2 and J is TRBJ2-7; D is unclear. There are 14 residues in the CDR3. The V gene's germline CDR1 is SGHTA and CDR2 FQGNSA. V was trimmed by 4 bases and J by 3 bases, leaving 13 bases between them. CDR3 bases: TGTGCCAGCAGCTCCGGTTTATGGGTCTACGAGCAGTACTTC. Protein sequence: CASSSGLWVYEQYF.

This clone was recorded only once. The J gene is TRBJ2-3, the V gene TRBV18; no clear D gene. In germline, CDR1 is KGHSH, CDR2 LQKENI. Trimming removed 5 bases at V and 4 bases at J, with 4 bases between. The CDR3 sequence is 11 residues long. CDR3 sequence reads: CASSVSDTQYF. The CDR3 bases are TGTGCCAGCTCAGTATCAGATACGCAGTATTTT.

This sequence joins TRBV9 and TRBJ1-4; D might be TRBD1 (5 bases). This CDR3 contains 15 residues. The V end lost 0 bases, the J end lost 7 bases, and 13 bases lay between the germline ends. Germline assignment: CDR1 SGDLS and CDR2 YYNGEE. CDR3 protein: CASSVAYGGGEKLFF. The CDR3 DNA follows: TGTGCCAGCAGCGTAGCTTATGGCGGGGGTGAAAAACTGTTTTTT.

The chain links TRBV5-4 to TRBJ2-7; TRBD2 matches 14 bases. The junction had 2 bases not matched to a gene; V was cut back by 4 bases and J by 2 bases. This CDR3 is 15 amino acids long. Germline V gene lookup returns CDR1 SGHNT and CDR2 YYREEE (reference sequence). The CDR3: CASSPGLAGAYEQYF. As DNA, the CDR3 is TGTGCCAGCAGCCCGGGACTAGCGGGGGCCTACGAGCAGTACTTC. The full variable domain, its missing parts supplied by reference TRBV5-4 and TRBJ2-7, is ETGVTQSPTHLIKTRGQQVTLRCSSQSGHNTVSWYQQALGQGPQFIFQYYREEENGRGNFPPRFSGLQFPNYSSELNVNALELDDSALYLCASSPGLAGAYEQYFGPGTRLTVT.

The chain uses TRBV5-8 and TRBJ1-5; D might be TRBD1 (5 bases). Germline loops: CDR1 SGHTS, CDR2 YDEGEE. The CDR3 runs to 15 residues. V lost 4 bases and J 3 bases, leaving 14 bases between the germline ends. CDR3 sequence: CASSRFRGDNQPQHF. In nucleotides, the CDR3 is TGTGCCAGCAGCCGCTTTAGGGGCGACAATCAGCCCCAGCATTTT.

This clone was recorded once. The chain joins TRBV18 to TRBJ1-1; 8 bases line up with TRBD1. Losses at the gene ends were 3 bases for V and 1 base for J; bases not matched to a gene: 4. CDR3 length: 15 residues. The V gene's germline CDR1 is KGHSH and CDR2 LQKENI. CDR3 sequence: CASSPRTGPNTEAFF. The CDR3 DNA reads TGTGCCAGCTCACCGAGGACAGGGCCGAACACTGAAGCTTTCTTT.

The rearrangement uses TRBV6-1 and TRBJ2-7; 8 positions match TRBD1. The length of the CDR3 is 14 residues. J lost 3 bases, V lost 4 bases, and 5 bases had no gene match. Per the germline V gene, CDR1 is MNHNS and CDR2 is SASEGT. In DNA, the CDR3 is TGTGCCAGCAGTGCAGTGGACAGGGTCTACGAGCAGTACTTC. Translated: CASSAVDRVYEQYF.

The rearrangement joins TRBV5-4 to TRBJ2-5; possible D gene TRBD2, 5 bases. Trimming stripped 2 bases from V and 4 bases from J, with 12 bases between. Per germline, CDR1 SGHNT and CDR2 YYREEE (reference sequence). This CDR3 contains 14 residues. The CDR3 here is CASSFERVVETQYF. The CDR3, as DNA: TGTGCCAGCAGCTTCGAGAGGGTGGTAGAGACCCAGTACTTC.